This TCR beta chain was captured in a study of T cells expressing NK-cell markers. Overall study context: Researchers got TCR beta repertoires out of sorted CD3+CD56+NKG2C+, CD3+CD56+NKG2C- and CD3+CD56-NKG2C+ T cells.

CDR1 is MNHEY, CDR2 SVGAGI, per germline. CDR3 size: 14 residues. For TCR beta, cDNA was produced by 5'RACE template switching with UMIs. TCRdb reprocessed the 5' RACE reads and stores each CDR3 protein as one record, lacking DNA. Across around 280,000 distinct CDR3 sequences, the top ten clones capture about 0.4% of the sample. The rearrangement links TRBV6-5 to TRBJ1-1. Sequencing was performed on blood T cells: a sorted CD56 or NKG2C T cell subset, CD4+ or CD8+ T cells, or bulk PBMC T cells (not recorded which). The receptor comes from a man aged 18 to 30 in good health. This CDR3 is CASSYAGPLSDAFF.